The rows below give T cell receptor beta chains drawn from one sample of a study of vaccination effects on CD4 cells after COVID-19. For these TCRs, the target antigens are not known. Generated by immunoSEQ multiplex PCR, the TCRdb table keeps only in-frame clones and is missing some. The sample includes under 25,000 clones, roughly 70% of them seen just once. Source: CD4+ T cells from PBMCs cultured with a peptide pool, taken before COVID-19 vaccination. These TCRs come from a human donor who had a prior SARS-CoV-2 infection. Each CDR3 is given with its conserved first and last residue. Each record gives: clone size, V gene, J gene, D gene, CDR3 DNA, CDR3 protein. D genes are given only for firm matches. Clone size appears in some rows only: once, few, many, or a class for an expanded clone.

clone_size: NA
v_call: TRBV2
j_call: TRBJ1-4
d_call: NA
cdr3_nt: TGTGCCAGCAGTGAAGGCAGGGATGGGGGAAAACTGTTTTTT
cdr3_aa: CASSEGRDGGKLFF

clone_size: NA
v_call: TRBV5-1
j_call: TRBJ2-3
d_call: TRBD2
cdr3_nt: TGCGCCAGCAGCTTGGGGGTTAGACTAGCATCGGATACGCAGTATTTT
cdr3_aa: CASSLGVRLASDTQYF

clone_size: NA
v_call: TRBV20-1
j_call: TRBJ2-3
d_call: TRBD2
cdr3_nt: TGCAGTGCTAGTCAGGCGGGGGGAAGCACAGATACGCAGTATTTT
cdr3_aa: CSASQAGGSTDTQYF

clone_size: NA
v_call: TRBV9
j_call: TRBJ2-7
d_call: TRBD2
cdr3_nt: TGTGCCAGCAGCCTCGGAACTAGCGGGGCTGCCTACGAGCAGTACTTC
cdr3_aa: CASSLGTSGAAYEQYF

clone_size: NA
v_call: TRBV7-3
j_call: TRBJ1-1
d_call: NA
cdr3_nt: TGTGCCAGCAGCTTACTCGGGTGGAACACTGAAGCTTTCTTT
cdr3_aa: CASSLLGWNTEAFF

clone_size: NA
v_call: TRBV9
j_call: TRBJ2-7
d_call: NA
cdr3_nt: TGTGCCAGCAGCCCCCACGCCGTGGCAGGGGGGGTCTACGAGCAGTACTTC
cdr3_aa: CASSPHAVAGGVYEQYF

clone_size: NA
v_call: TRBV18
j_call: TRBJ2-5
d_call: TRBD2
cdr3_nt: TGTGCCAGCTCACCACCTTCCTCCGGGACTAGTGGGGAGACCCAGTACTTC
cdr3_aa: CASSPPSSGTSGETQYF

clone_size: NA
v_call: TRBV5-1
j_call: TRBJ2-3
d_call: TRBD1
cdr3_nt: TGCGCCAGCAGCTCTAAGCCTCCAGGGGGCGGCACAGATACGCAGTATTTT
cdr3_aa: CASSSKPPGGGTDTQYF

clone_size: NA
v_call: TRBV6-2/TRBV6-3
j_call: TRBJ1-1
d_call: NA
cdr3_nt: TGTGCCAGCAGTTACTCGCCCCAGACAACCTACACTGAAGCTTTCTTT
cdr3_aa: CASSYSPQTTYTEAFF

clone_size: NA
v_call: TRBV28
j_call: TRBJ1-1
d_call: NA
cdr3_nt: TGTGCCAGCAGTCACCTCCAAACTGAAGCTTTCTTT
cdr3_aa: CASSHLQTEAFF

clone_size: NA
v_call: TRBV5-1
j_call: TRBJ2-5
d_call: NA
cdr3_nt: TGCGCCAGCAGCTTCGGACAGCAACAAGAGACCCAGTACTTC
cdr3_aa: CASSFGQQQETQYF

clone_size: NA
v_call: TRBV6-5
j_call: TRBJ1-2
d_call: NA
cdr3_nt: TGTGCCAGCAGCGCTGGGGGAAACTATGGCTACACCTTC
cdr3_aa: CASSAGGNYGYTF

clone_size: NA
v_call: TRBV19
j_call: TRBJ2-7
d_call: NA
cdr3_nt: TGTGCCAGTAGTGCCCGCCTAGTGATGTCGGGGGAGCAGTACTTC
cdr3_aa: CASSARLVMSGEQYF

clone_size: NA
v_call: TRBV19
j_call: TRBJ2-5
d_call: TRBD2
cdr3_nt: TGTGCCAGTAGTATTTCCCCTAGCGGGAGTCAGACCCAGTACTTC
cdr3_aa: CASSISPSGSQTQYF

clone_size: once
v_call: TRBV11-3
j_call: TRBJ1-4
d_call: NA
cdr3_nt: TGTGCCAGCAGTGGCTACCAGGGCCGAGATGAAAAACTGTTTTTT
cdr3_aa: CASSGYQGRDEKLFF

clone_size: NA
v_call: TRBV4-2
j_call: TRBJ2-1
d_call: TRBD1
cdr3_nt: TGTGCCAGCAGCCTTAACGGACAGGTTTCTGGAAATGAGCAGTTCTTC
cdr3_aa: CASSLNGQVSGNEQFF

clone_size: NA
v_call: TRBV5-5
j_call: TRBJ2-5
d_call: TRBD1
cdr3_nt: TGTGCCAGCAGCTTCCGGGACAGACAAGAGACCCAGTACTTC
cdr3_aa: CASSFRDRQETQYF

clone_size: NA
v_call: TRBV28
j_call: TRBJ2-3
d_call: NA
cdr3_nt: TGTGCCAGCAGTTTAACAGGTGGCCAAAATACGCAGTATTTT
cdr3_aa: CASSLTGGQNTQYF

clone_size: NA
v_call: TRBV9
j_call: TRBJ2-6
d_call: NA
cdr3_nt: TGTGCCAGCAGCCTCGCAAGCTCTGGGGCCAACGTCCTGACTTTC
cdr3_aa: CASSLASSGANVLTF

clone_size: NA
v_call: TRBV2
j_call: TRBJ1-1
d_call: TRBD1
cdr3_nt: TGTGCCAGCAACCCGGACAGGGTTTTGGCGAACACTGAAGCTTTCTTT
cdr3_aa: CASNPDRVLANTEAFF

clone_size: NA
v_call: TRBV5-1
j_call: TRBJ1-2
d_call: NA
cdr3_nt: TGCGCCAGCAGCCCGGACAGACTTAACTATGGCTACACCTTC
cdr3_aa: CASSPDRLNYGYTF

clone_size: NA
v_call: TRBV7-3
j_call: TRBJ2-5
d_call: NA
cdr3_nt: TGTGCCAGCAGCTTTACGGGCGGGGGCAAGCTAGGGGAGACCCAGTACTTC
cdr3_aa: CASSFTGGGKLGETQYF

clone_size: NA
v_call: TRBV11-3
j_call: TRBJ2-1
d_call: NA
cdr3_nt: TGTGCCAGCAGTTTCGACCCGGCGTTGAACAATGAGCAGTTCTTC
cdr3_aa: CASSFDPALNNEQFF

clone_size: NA
v_call: TRBV5-1
j_call: TRBJ1-2
d_call: TRBD1
cdr3_nt: TGCGCCAGCAGCGCCGGGACAGGGAACTATGGCTACACCTTC
cdr3_aa: CASSAGTGNYGYTF

clone_size: few
v_call: TRBV7-3
j_call: TRBJ1-5
d_call: TRBD1
cdr3_nt: TGTGCCAGCAGTCCCACAGGGGGCCAGCCCCAGCATTTT
cdr3_aa: CASSPTGGQPQHF

clone_size: NA
v_call: TRBV12-3/TRBV12-4
j_call: TRBJ1-1
d_call: NA
cdr3_nt: TGTGCCGTAGGACAGTTGAACACTGAAGCTTTCTTT
cdr3_aa: CAVGQLNTEAFF

clone_size: NA
v_call: TRBV2
j_call: TRBJ1-4
d_call: TRBD1
cdr3_nt: TGTGCCAGCAGTGAACTGGACAGGGGGCTTGAAAAACTGTTTTTT
cdr3_aa: CASSELDRGLEKLFF

clone_size: few
v_call: TRBV3-1/TRBV3-2
j_call: TRBJ2-1
d_call: NA
cdr3_nt: TGTGCCAGCAGCCACCCCAGTCGACCGAATGAGCAGTTCTTC
cdr3_aa: CASSHPSRPNEQFF

clone_size: once
v_call: TRBV5-1
j_call: TRBJ2-1
d_call: NA
cdr3_nt: TGCGCCAGCAGCCTAGGGACCTACAATGAGCAGTTCTTC
cdr3_aa: CASSLGTYNEQFF

clone_size: few
v_call: TRBV11-2
j_call: TRBJ2-7
d_call: NA
cdr3_nt: TGTGCCAGCAGCCCCGGGATTAGAACCTACGAGCAGTACTTC
cdr3_aa: CASSPGIRTYEQYF

clone_size: once
v_call: TRBV7-3
j_call: TRBJ2-1
d_call: TRBD2
cdr3_nt: TGTGCCAGCTCCGCTAGCGGGACCTACAATGAGCAGTTCTTC
cdr3_aa: CASSASGTYNEQFF

clone_size: NA
v_call: TRBV9
j_call: TRBJ1-3
d_call: NA
cdr3_nt: TGTGCCAGCAGCGTAGCCGTTCAGAGCTCTGGAAACACCATATATTTT
cdr3_aa: CASSVAVQSSGNTIYF

clone_size: NA
v_call: TRBV18
j_call: TRBJ2-2
d_call: TRBD1
cdr3_nt: TGTGCCAGCTCACCACCGGTCTCAGGGGGCACCGGGGAGCTGTTTTTT
cdr3_aa: CASSPPVSGGTGELFF

clone_size: few
v_call: TRBV6-2/TRBV6-3
j_call: TRBJ1-2
d_call: NA
cdr3_nt: TGTGCCAGCAGCCCCACGGGGAACTATGGCTACACCTTC
cdr3_aa: CASSPTGNYGYTF

clone_size: NA
v_call: TRBV7-3
j_call: TRBJ2-5
d_call: NA
cdr3_nt: TGTGCCAGCAGCTCCGGTGTGGGTGAGACCCAGTACTTC
cdr3_aa: CASSSGVGETQYF

clone_size: NA
v_call: TRBV10-3
j_call: TRBJ2-7
d_call: NA
cdr3_nt: TGTGCCATCAGTGAGTCCGAGTGGGAGCCCCCCTACGAGCAGTACTTC
cdr3_aa: CAISESEWEPPYEQYF

clone_size: NA
v_call: TRBV2
j_call: TRBJ2-1
d_call: NA
cdr3_nt: TGTGCCAGCAAGAATAGGAGCTCCTACAATGAGCAGTTCTTC
cdr3_aa: CASKNRSSYNEQFF

clone_size: NA
v_call: TRBV7-6
j_call: TRBJ2-5
d_call: NA
cdr3_nt: TGTGCCAGCAGCTTAGTACCCTGGGGGCAAGAGACCCAGTACTTC
cdr3_aa: CASSLVPWGQETQYF

clone_size: NA
v_call: TRBV10-3
j_call: TRBJ2-7
d_call: NA
cdr3_nt: TGTGCCATCAGTCAGCGGGACGAGCAGTACTTC
cdr3_aa: CAISQRDEQYF

clone_size: NA
v_call: TRBV18
j_call: TRBJ2-5
d_call: NA
cdr3_nt: TGTGCCAGCTCACTACCCGCGGGGAGGGAGACCCAGTACTTC
cdr3_aa: CASSLPAGRETQYF

clone_size: NA
v_call: TRBV5-1
j_call: TRBJ2-1
d_call: NA
cdr3_nt: TGCGCCAGCAGCTTAGGTTCCGGAAATGAGCAGTTCTTC
cdr3_aa: CASSLGSGNEQFF

clone_size: NA
v_call: TRBV7-3
j_call: TRBJ2-2
d_call: TRBD2
cdr3_nt: TGTGCCAGCAGCTTAAAGGCTAACGCGGCGGGAGGCCTGAACACCGGGGAGCTGTTTTTT
cdr3_aa: CASSLKANAAGGLNTGELFF

clone_size: few
v_call: TRBV19
j_call: TRBJ2-2
d_call: TRBD2
cdr3_nt: TGTGCCAGTACCGGAGGAGGGGTAGCGGGAGGCCGCACCGGGGAGCTGTTTTTT
cdr3_aa: CASTGGGVAGGRTGELFF

clone_size: NA
v_call: TRBV11-3
j_call: TRBJ2-3
d_call: NA
cdr3_nt: TGTGCCAGCAGCTTAGAAGGGCTAGCCTTCACAGATACGCAGTATTTT
cdr3_aa: CASSLEGLAFTDTQYF

clone_size: NA
v_call: TRBV9
j_call: TRBJ2-3
d_call: TRBD2
cdr3_nt: TGTGCCAGCAGCCCTCGGGCTAGCGGGGGCTATAGCACAGATACGCAGTATTTT
cdr3_aa: CASSPRASGGYSTDTQYF